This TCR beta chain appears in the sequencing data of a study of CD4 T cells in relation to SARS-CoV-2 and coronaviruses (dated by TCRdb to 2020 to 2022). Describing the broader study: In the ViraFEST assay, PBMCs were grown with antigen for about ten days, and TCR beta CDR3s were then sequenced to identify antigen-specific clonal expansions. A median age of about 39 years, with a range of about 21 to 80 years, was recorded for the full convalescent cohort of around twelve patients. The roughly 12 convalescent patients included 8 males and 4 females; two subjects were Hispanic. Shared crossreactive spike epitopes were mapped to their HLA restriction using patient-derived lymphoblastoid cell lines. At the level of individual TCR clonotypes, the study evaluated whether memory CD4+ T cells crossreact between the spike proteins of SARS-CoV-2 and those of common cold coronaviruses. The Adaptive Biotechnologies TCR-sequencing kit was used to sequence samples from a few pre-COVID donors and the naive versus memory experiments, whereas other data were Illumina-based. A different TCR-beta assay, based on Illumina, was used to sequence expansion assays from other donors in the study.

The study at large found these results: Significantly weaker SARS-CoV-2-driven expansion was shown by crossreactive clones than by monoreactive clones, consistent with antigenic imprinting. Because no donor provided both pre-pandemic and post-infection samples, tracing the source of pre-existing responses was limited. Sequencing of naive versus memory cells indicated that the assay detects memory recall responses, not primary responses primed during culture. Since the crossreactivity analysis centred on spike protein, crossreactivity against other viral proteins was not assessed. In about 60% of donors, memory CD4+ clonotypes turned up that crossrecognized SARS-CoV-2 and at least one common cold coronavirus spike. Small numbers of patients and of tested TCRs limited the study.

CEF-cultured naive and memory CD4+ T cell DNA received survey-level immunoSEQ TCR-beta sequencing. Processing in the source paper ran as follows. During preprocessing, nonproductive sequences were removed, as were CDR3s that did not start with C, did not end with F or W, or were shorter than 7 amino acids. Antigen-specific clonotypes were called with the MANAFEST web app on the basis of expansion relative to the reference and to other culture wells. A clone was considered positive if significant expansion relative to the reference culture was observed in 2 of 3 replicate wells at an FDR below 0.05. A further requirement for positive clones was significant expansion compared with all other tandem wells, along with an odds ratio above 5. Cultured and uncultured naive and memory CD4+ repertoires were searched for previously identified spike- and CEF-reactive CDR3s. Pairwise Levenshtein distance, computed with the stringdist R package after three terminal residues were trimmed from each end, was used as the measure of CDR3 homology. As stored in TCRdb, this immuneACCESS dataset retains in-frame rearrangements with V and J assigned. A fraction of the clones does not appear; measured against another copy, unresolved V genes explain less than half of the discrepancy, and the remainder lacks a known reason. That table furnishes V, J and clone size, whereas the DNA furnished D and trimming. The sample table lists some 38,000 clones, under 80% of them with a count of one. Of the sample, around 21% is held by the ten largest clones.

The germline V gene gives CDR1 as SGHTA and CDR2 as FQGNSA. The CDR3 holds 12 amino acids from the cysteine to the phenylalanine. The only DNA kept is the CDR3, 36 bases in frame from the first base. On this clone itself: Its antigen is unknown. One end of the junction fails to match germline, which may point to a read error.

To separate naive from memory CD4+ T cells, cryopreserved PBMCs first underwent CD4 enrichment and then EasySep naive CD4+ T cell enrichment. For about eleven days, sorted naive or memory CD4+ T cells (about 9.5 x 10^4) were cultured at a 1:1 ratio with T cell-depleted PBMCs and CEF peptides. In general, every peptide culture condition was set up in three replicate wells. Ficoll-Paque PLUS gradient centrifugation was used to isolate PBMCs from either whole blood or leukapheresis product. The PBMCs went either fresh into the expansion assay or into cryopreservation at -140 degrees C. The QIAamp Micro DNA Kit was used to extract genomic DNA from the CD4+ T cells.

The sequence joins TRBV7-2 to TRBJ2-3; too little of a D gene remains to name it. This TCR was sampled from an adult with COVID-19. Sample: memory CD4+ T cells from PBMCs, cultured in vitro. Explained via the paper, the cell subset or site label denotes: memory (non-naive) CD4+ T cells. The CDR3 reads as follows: CASSLGEHTQYF. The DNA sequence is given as TGTGCCAGCAGTTTAGGAGAGCATACGCAGTATTTT.